The next 30 T cell receptor beta chains were all read from a single sample in a study of PD-1 blockade in mismatch repair-deficient tumors. TCRdb's table, derived via immunoSEQ multiplex PCR, lists solely in-frame clones and lacks some. The sample holds roughly 49,000 clones, around three quarters seen once. Sequencing used PBMCs, obtained before pembrolizumab treatment. The receptors here all came from an adult with mismatch repair-deficient cancer.

J is TRBJ2-7 and V is TRBV5-4; 11 bases map to TRBD2. The CDR3 is 16 residues long. Germline V gene sequence: CDR1 SGHNT, CDR2 YYREEE (reference sequence). Unmatched junction bases numbered 2, after V lost 0 bases and J lost 0 bases. The CDR3 here is CASSLVTSGGSYEQYF. CDR3 bases: TGTGCCAGCAGCTTGGTTACTAGCGGGGGCTCCTACGAGCAGTACTTC.

The chain uses TRBV9 and TRBJ2-3, with 13 bases that match TRBD2. The germline gives CDR1 SGDLS, CDR2 YYNGEE. This CDR3 spans 17 amino acids. Unmatched junction bases numbered 6, after V lost 3 bases and J lost 2 bases. CDR3 protein: CASSEPGLAGITDTQYF. The CDR3 DNA reads as TGTGCCAGCAGCGAGCCGGGACTAGCGGGGATCACAGATACGCAGTATTTT.

The rearrangement uses TRBV12-5 and TRBJ2-1; 9 bases line up with TRBD2. CDR3 size: 16 residues. V lost 2 bases to trimming and J lost 3 bases; unmatched junction nucleotides: 5. Per germline, CDR1 LGHNT and CDR2 FRNRAP. The CDR3: CASGLNPSGNYNEQFF. DNA of the CDR3: TGTGCTAGTGGTTTGAATCCTAGCGGGAACTACAATGAGCAGTTCTTC. Variable domain in full (rest from reference TRBV12-5 and TRBJ2-1): DARVTQTPRHKVTEMGQEVTMRCQPILGHNTVFWYRQTMMQGLELLAYFRNRAPLDDSGMPKDRFSAEMPDATLATLKIQPSEPRDSAVYFCASGLNPSGNYNEQFFGPGTRLTVL.

The V call is TRBV6-6, the J call TRBJ2-3, with D perhaps matching TRBD1 (5 bases). The CDR3 totals 14 residues. The germline V gene encodes CDR1 MNHNY and CDR2 SVGAGI (reference sequence). Trimming left V 0 bases short and J 5 bases short, with 9 bases between. The CDR3 DNA sequence: TGTGCCAGCAGTTACTCCGCCAGGGTAGATACGCAGTATTTT. Translation gives CASSYSARVDTQYF.

This clone appeared a few times. This sequence joins TRBV7-9 and TRBJ2-1, with D hard to call. V shed 3 bases and J shed 10 bases, with 4 bases lying between them. Germline V gene lookup returns CDR1 SEHNR and CDR2 FQNEAQ (reference sequence). This CDR3 contains 10 residues. The CDR3 sequence is CASSLYEQFF. Written as DNA, the CDR3 is TGTGCCAGCAGCTTGTACGAGCAGTTCTTC.

The V and J genes are TRBV14 and TRBJ2-7, with 8 bases lining up with TRBD2. CDR3 length: 14 residues. V dropped 2 bases and J dropped 4; count of bases not matched to a gene: 4. The germline gives CDR1 SGHDN, CDR2 FVKESK. The CDR3 DNA reads TGTGCCAGCAGCCAATATAGCGGGAATTACGAGCAGTACTTC. This gives the protein CASSQYSGNYEQYF.

The rearrangement uses TRBV10-3 and TRBJ2-2; either TRBD1 or TRBD2 may fit D (5 bases each). Deletions cut 6 bases from V and 9 bases from J, with 20 bases between. The V gene's germline CDR1 is ENHRY and CDR2 SYGVKD. The CDR3 runs 15 residues. The CDR3 loop is CAIRKGTESDRELFF. The DNA of the CDR3 is TGTGCCATCAGAAAAGGGACCGAAAGTGACCGGGAGCTGTTTTTT.

A single count supports this clone. This sequence joins TRBV19 and TRBJ2-2; D gene uncertain. Deletions cut 4 bases from V and 0 bases from J, with 9 bases between. The CDR3 contains 15 residues. The germline V gene has CDR1 LNHDA and CDR2 SQIVND (reference sequence). The CDR3 sequence: CASSTLMANTGELFF. CDR3 DNA sequence: TGTGCCAGTAGTACCCTAATGGCGAACACCGGGGAGCTGTTTTTT. The full variable domain, in which reference TRBV19 and TRBJ2-2 provide the parts outside the CDR3, is DGGITQSPKYLFRKEGQNVTLSCEQNLNHDAMYWYRQDPGQGLRLIYYSQIVNDFQKGDIAEGYSVSREKKESFPLTVTSAQKNPTAFYLCASSTLMANTGELFFGEGSRLTVL.

This chain uses TRBV19 with TRBJ2-7, with a possible D match to TRBD1 (5 bases). CDR3 length: 13 residues. V was pared by 4 bases and J by 7 bases, with 14 bases between. Germline V gives CDR1 LNHDA, CDR2 SQIVND (reference sequence). The CDR3 loop reads CASSTQGVGEQYF. In nucleotides, the CDR3 is TGTGCCAGTAGTACGCAGGGTGTCGGGGAGCAGTACTTC. Looking up the rest from reference TRBV19 and TRBJ2-7 gives the full variable domain: DGGITQSPKYLFRKEGQNVTLSCEQNLNHDAMYWYRQDPGQGLRLIYYSQIVNDFQKGDIAEGYSVSREKKESFPLTVTSAQKNPTAFYLCASSTQGVGEQYFGPGTRLTVT.

The chain links TRBV9 to TRBJ2-5; 8 nucleotides align to TRBD1. The CDR3 length is 17 residues. With V trimmed by 3 bases and J by 11 bases, 21 bases remained unmatched. CDR1 is SGDLS and CDR2 is YYNGEE in the germline V gene. CDR3 region: CASSAPRDRGYGLEQYF. The CDR3 DNA reads as TGTGCCAGCAGCGCGCCTAGAGACAGGGGATACGGGTTGGAGCAGTACTTC.

V and J are TRBV11-3 and TRBJ1-2; TRBD1 might be the D (6 bases). The CDR3 consists of 15 residues. V was cut by 1 base and J by 0 bases, with 9 bases left in between. Germline-derived CDR1 and CDR2 are SGHNT and YENEEA. The CDR3 DNA follows: TGTGCCAGCAGCTTAGTTCAGGGGACTAACTATGGCTACACCTTC. This gives the protein CASSLVQGTNYGYTF.

This chain links TRBV6-1 with TRBJ2-7; 7 bases match TRBD2. Germline CDR1 reads MNHNS; CDR2 reads SASEGT. The CDR3 contains 14 residues. The J segment lost 0 bases and the V segment lost 3 bases, leaving 2 bases of the junction unmatched. This CDR3 reads CASSEGGDSYEQYF. CDR3 in DNA: TGTGCCAGCAGTGAGGGGGGGGACTCCTACGAGCAGTACTTC.

This chain joins TRBV7-2 and TRBJ1-1; TRBD1 agrees at 7 bases. CDR3 length equals 13 residues. V was pared by 5 bases and J by 7 bases, with 7 bases of the junction left unmatched. Germline V lookup: CDR1 SGHTA, CDR2 FQGNSA. The CDR3 protein is CASSVDRADEAFF. CDR3 bases: TGTGCCAGCAGCGTCGACAGGGCAGATGAAGCTTTCTTT.

The V call is TRBV5-6, the J call TRBJ2-1; tentatively, D is TRBD2 (6 bases). The V end lost 2 bases, the J end lost 8 bases, and 20 bases lay between the germline ends. The CDR3 extends over 16 amino acids. Germline CDR1 is SGHDT and CDR2 is YYEEEE. CDR3 protein: CASSFGARGSRHEQFF. CDR3 DNA: TGTGCCAGCAGCTTCGGGGCGCGGGGCTCGCGGCATGAGCAGTTCTTC.

The CDR3 DNA sequence: TGTGCCAGCAGCTTAACGGGTAGCGGGTACAATGAGCAGTTCTTC. This sequence encodes CASSLTGSGYNEQFF. V and J are TRBV7-3 and TRBJ2-1, with 7 bases aligning to TRBD2. Germline assignment: CDR1 SGHTA and CDR2 FQGTGA. Losses at the gene ends were 0 bases for V and 4 bases for J; bases not matched to a gene: 3. The CDR3 contains 15 residues.

The rearrangement uses TRBV5-4 and TRBJ2-3; tentatively, D is TRBD2 (5 bases). This CDR3 region has 14 residues. V dropped 0 bases and J dropped 5 bases, with 10 bases sitting between them. The germline V gene has CDR1 SGHNT and CDR2 YYREEE (reference sequence). In DNA, the CDR3 is TGTGCCAGCAGCTTGGGGACTCTTCAAGATACGCAGTATTTT. Protein: CASSLGTLQDTQYF.

V and J are TRBV2 and TRBJ1-3, with 9 positions matching TRBD1. Germline assignment: CDR1 SNHLY and CDR2 FYNNEI. The CDR3 has 15 amino acids. The trim removed 7 bases at V and 3 bases at J, leaving 7 bases unmatched. In DNA form, the CDR3 reads TGTGCCAGCACCGGGGACAGGGTAAATGGAAACACCATATATTTT. Protein sequence: CASTGDRVNGNTIYF.

This chain uses TRBV6-5 with TRBJ2-7, with D tentatively TRBD1 or TRBD2 (5 bases each). CDR3 size: 15 residues. CDR1 and CDR2 from the germline V gene are MNHEY and SVGAGI. The ends were cut back, 9 bases at V and 7 bases at J, with 25 bases in the middle. In DNA form, the CDR3 reads TGTGCCAGTAGGACGTCCGGGACGGAGTTAGGGGAGCAGTACTTC. This codes for CASRTSGTELGEQYF.

This clone turned up a few times. The V gene is TRBV7-2, the J gene TRBJ1-2; D call uncertain. The V gene lost 5 bases and the J gene lost 7 bases, with 17 bases spanning the gap. This CDR3 region has 14 residues. Germline assignment: CDR1 SGHTA and CDR2 FQGNSA. The CDR3 region is CASSRGLAKGGYTF. CDR3 sequence (DNA): TGTGCCAGCAGCCGAGGACTGGCAAAGGGTGGCTACACCTTC.

This clone was seen only a few times. This chain links TRBV18 with TRBJ1-2, with unresolved D. V gave up 6 bases and J gave up 8 bases, with 16 bases separating them. The CDR3 is 13 amino acids. CDR1 KGHSH and CDR2 LQKENI come from the germline V gene. In DNA form, the CDR3 reads TGTGCCAGCTCCCCGGCCGGGGTTGACGGCTACACCTTC. Its translation: CASSPAGVDGYTF. The full variable domain, completed using reference TRBV18 and TRBJ1-2, is NAGVMQNPRHLVRRRGQEARLRCSPMKGHSHVYWYRQLPEEGLKFMVYLQKENIIDESGMPKERFSAEFPKEGPSILRIQQVVRGDSAAYFCASSPAGVDGYTFGSGTRLTVV.

The chain couples TRBV19 to TRBJ2-7, with 9 bases fitting TRBD2. Germline V gene lookup returns CDR1 LNHDA and CDR2 SQIVND (reference sequence). The junction had 8 bases not matched to a gene; V was cut back by 6 bases and J by 5 bases. There are 14 residues in the CDR3. This CDR3 is CASSHSGSIHEQYF. For the CDR3, the DNA is TGTGCCAGTAGCCATAGCGGGAGCATCCACGAGCAGTACTTC.

The V gene is TRBV4-1, the J gene TRBJ2-3, with D hard to call. Trimming stripped 2 bases from V and 7 bases from J, with 7 bases between. The CDR3 runs to 12 residues. The germline V gene has CDR1 MGHRA and CDR2 YSYEKL. This CDR3 is CASSQNRYTQYF. DNA of the CDR3: TGCGCCAGCAGCCAAAATAGATATACGCAGTATTTT.

V usage is TRBV7-6 and J usage is TRBJ2-1; either TRBD1 or TRBD2 may fit D (5 bases each). Germline V gene lookup returns CDR1 SGHVS and CDR2 FNYEAQ. With 5 bases removed from V and 6 bases from J, the gap between germline ends came to 23 bases. The CDR3 runs to 17 residues. DNA for the CDR3: TGTGCCAGCAGCCCATTTTTTGGAAGCCAGAGGGGCAATGAGCAGTTCTTC. Residues: CASSPFFGSQRGNEQFF.

The V and J genes are TRBV6-1 and TRBJ1-1; 7 positions match TRBD1. Germline values: CDR1 MNHNS, CDR2 SASEGT. Trimming removed 2 bases from V and 3 bases from J; junction bases left unmatched: 6. The length of the CDR3 is 15 residues. The CDR3 sequence is CASSELQGRHTEAFF. CDR3 in DNA: TGTGCCAGCAGTGAACTACAGGGGAGGCACACTGAAGCTTTCTTT.

V gene TRBV6-1 combines with J gene TRBJ2-7, with 11 nucleotides matching TRBD1. From germline, CDR1 is MNHNS and CDR2 SASEGT. Trimming removed 6 bases from V and 5 bases from J; junction bases left unmatched: 3. This CDR3 spans 13 amino acids. DNA of the CDR3: TGTGCCAGCAGGTGGACAGGGGGCCACGAGCAGTACTTC. Amino acid sequence: CASRWTGGHEQYF.

The rearrangement uses TRBV2 and TRBJ2-2, with 10 bases aligning to TRBD2. The junction had 3 bases not matched to a gene; V was cut back by 6 bases and J by 2 bases. The germline CDR1 and CDR2 sequences are SNHLY and FYNNEI. This CDR3 is 15 amino acids long. The CDR3 protein is CASSGTSVNTGELFF. The CDR3 DNA sequence: TGTGCCAGCAGCGGGACTAGCGTAAACACCGGGGAGCTGTTTTTT. The full variable domain, completed using reference TRBV2 and TRBJ2-2, is EPEVTQTPSHQVTQMGQEVILRCVPISNHLYFYWYRQILGQKVEFLVSFYNNEISEKSEIFDDQFSVERPDGSNFTLKIRSTKLEDSAMYFCASSGTSVNTGELFFGEGSRLTVL.

This clone was counted once. The rearrangement links TRBV30 to TRBJ2-3, with 7 positions matching TRBD2. Trimming removed 3 bases from V and 6 bases from J; junction bases left unmatched: 9. The CDR3 has 14 residues. Germline lookup yields CDR1 GTSNPN and CDR2 SVGIG (reference sequence). The CDR3 bases are TGTGCCTGGAGAACGTCGAGGGAGGGTGATACGCAGTATTTT. Its translation: CAWRTSREGDTQYF.

The chain has TRBV2 and TRBJ2-4; possibly TRBD1 for D (6 bases). Germline assignment: CDR1 SNHLY and CDR2 FYNNEI. The CDR3 length is 12 residues. V lost 8 bases and J lost 12, with 17 bases in between. The CDR3 region has the DNA TGTGCCAGCTTCAAAAAGGGGGATGGTCAGTACTTC. This translates into CASFKKGDGQYF.

This clone is labeled as medium-sized. The chain uses TRBV25-1 and TRBJ1-3; TRBD1 might be the D (6 bases). V lost 5 bases and J lost 14, with 13 bases in between. This CDR3 has 11 amino acids. Looked up from germline, CDR1 is MGHDK and CDR2 is SYGVNS. The CDR3 loop reads CASSTKDSLYF. CDR3 sequence (DNA): TGTGCCAGCAGTACTAAGGACAGTCTATATTTT.

In this sample, this clone turned up a few times. The chain recombines TRBV28 with TRBJ1-2; D remains ambiguous. The germline V gene has CDR1 MDHEN and CDR2 SYDVKM. Trimming left V 4 bases short and J 2 bases short, with 11 bases between. The CDR3 length is 14 residues. CDR3 loop: CASSSNTGNYGYTF. The CDR3 DNA is TGTGCCAGCAGTTCAAACACGGGAAACTATGGCTACACCTTC.